This paragraph reports one T cell receptor (beta chain). The antigen is not known. The PCR used 60 Vbeta and 13 Jbeta primers. Data came from immunoSEQ multiplex PCR; TCRdb stores just in-frame clones and leaves some out. This repertoire shows around 230,000 clones, about 88% found once; its top ten account for about 0.22%. This specimen belongs to a study of cytomegalovirus exposure and HLA in healthy donors. Trimming took 3 bases from V and 4 from J; bases not matched to a gene: 0. The CDR3 spans 14 residues. Germline CDR1 is SGHTA and CDR2 is FQGTGA. Study-wide results and limits: Further analysis was carried out later, and it showed several of the most significant clusters appearing linked to common viral pathogens. Many donors shared some public TCRs, even though most TCR sequences were rare. Testing in vitro showed three CMV-associated chains specific for CMV antigens.

This clonotype originated in a girl aged 2 to 9 in good health and CMV-seronegative. The V call is TRBV7-3, the J call TRBJ1-6, with 7 bases lining up with TRBD1. Sequencing used PBMCs. CDR3 in DNA: TGTGCCAGCAGCTTGACAGGGTATAATTCACCCCTCCACTTT. Amino acids: CASSLTGYNSPLHF.